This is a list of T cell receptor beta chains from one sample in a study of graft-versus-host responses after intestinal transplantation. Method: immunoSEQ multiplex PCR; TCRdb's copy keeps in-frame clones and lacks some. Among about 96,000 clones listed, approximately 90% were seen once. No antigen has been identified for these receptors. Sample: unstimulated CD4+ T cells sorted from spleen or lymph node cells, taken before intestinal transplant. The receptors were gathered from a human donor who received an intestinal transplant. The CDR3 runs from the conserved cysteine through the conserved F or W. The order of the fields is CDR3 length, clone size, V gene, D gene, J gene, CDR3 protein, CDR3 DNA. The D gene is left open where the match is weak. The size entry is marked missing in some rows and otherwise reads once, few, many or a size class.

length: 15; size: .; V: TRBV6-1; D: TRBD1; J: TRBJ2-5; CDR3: CASSWPGQGKETQYF; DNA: TGTGCCAGCAGCTGGCCGGGACAGGGGAAAGAGACCCAGTACTTC
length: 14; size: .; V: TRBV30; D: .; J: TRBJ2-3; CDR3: CAWSLRGAWDTQYF; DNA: TGTGCCTGGAGCCTCCGGGGGGCGTGGGATACGCAGTATTTT
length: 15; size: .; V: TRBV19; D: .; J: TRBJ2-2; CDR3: CASSLTGGVAGELFF; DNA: TGTGCCAGTAGTCTAACAGGGGGGGTCGCCGGGGAGCTGTTTTTT
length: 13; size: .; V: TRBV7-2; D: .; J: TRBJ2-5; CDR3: CASSGGRGETQYF; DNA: TGTGCCAGCAGCGGGGGCCGGGGAGAGACCCAGTACTTC
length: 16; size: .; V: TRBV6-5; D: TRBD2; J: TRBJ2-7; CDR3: CASSSSRAGGPYEQYF; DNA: TGTGCCAGCAGTTCAAGTCGAGCGGGGGGCCCCTACGAGCAGTACTTC
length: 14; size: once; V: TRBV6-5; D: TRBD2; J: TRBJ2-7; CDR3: CASIRTSGPYEQYF; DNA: TGTGCCAGCATAAGGACTAGCGGTCCCTACGAGCAGTACTTC
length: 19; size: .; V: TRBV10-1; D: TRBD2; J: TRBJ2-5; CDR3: CASSPSRKVSGWYQETQYF; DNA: TGCGCCAGCAGTCCAAGTAGGAAGGTTAGCGGGTGGTACCAAGAGACCCAGTACTTC
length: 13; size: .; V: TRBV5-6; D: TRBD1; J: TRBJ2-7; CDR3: CASTESDRDEQYF; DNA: TGTGCCAGCACCGAGTCGGACAGGGACGAGCAGTACTTC
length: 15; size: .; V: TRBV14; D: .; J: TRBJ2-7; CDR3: CASSRSGTGSYEQYF; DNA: TGTGCCAGCAGCCGAAGCGGGACAGGCTCCTACGAGCAGTACTTC
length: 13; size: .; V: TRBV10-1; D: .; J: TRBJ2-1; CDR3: CASSKAGGNEQFF; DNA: TGCGCCAGCAGTAAGGCGGGCGGGAATGAGCAGTTCTTC
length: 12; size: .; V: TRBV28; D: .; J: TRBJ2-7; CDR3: CASSFHSYEQYF; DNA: TGTGCCAGCAGTTTCCACTCCTACGAGCAGTACTTC
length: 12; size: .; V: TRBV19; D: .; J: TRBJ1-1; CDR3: CASSNPGTEAFF; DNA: TGTGCCAGTAGTAATCCGGGAACTGAAGCTTTCTTT
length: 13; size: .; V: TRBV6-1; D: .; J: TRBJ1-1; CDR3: CASSEAYQTEAFF; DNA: TGTGCCAGCAGTGAAGCGTACCAGACTGAAGCTTTCTTT
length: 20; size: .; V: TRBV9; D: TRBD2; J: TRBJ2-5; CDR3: CASSVEPLTSGGAGRETQYF; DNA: TGTGCCAGCAGCGTAGAGCCTTTGACTAGCGGGGGGGCCGGCCGGGAGACCCAGTACTTC
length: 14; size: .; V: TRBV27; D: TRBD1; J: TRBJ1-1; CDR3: CASSTGGVRTEAFF; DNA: TGTGCCAGCAGCACAGGGGGGGTGAGGACTGAAGCTTTCTTT
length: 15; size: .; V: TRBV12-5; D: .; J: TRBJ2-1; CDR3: CASGLTASSHNEQFF; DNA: TGTGCTAGTGGTTTGACCGCGTCGTCCCACAATGAGCAGTTCTTC
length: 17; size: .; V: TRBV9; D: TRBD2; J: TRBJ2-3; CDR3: CASSVEGAGGWTDTQYF; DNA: TGTGCCAGCAGCGTAGAGGGAGCGGGGGGTTGGACAGATACGCAGTATTTT
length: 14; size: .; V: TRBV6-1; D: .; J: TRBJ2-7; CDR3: CASSDSHNSYEQYF; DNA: TGTGCCAGCAGTGATTCGCATAACTCCTACGAGCAGTACTTC
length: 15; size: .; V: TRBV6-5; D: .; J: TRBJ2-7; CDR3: CASSYGRFENYEQYF; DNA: TGTGCCAGCAGTTACGGGAGATTTGAAAACTACGAGCAGTACTTC
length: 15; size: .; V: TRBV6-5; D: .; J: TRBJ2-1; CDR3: CASRSSLGTPGEQFF; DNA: TGTGCCAGCAGATCTTCCCTCGGGACACCGGGGGAGCAGTTCTTC
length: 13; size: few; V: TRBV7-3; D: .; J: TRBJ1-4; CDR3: CASSQGSNEKLFF; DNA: TGTGCCAGCAGCCAGGGGTCTAATGAAAAACTGTTTTTT
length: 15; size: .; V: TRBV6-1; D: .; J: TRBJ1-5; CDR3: CASSEVHGPGQPQHF; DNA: TGTGCCAGCAGTGAAGTACACGGCCCGGGTCAGCCCCAGCATTTT
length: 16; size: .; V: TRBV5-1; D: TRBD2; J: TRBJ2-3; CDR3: CASSLRGGLGTDTQYF; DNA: TGCGCCAGCAGCTTGCGGGGGGGCTTAGGCACAGATACGCAGTATTTT
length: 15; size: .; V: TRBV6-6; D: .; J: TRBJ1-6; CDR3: CASTYWGGGFSPLHF; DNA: TGTGCCAGCACCTACTGGGGGGGAGGGTTTTCACCCCTCCACTTT
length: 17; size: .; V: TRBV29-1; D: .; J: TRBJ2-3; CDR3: CSVEDLASKEATDTQYF; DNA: TGCAGCGTTGAAGATCTAGCTTCAAAGGAGGCCACAGATACGCAGTATTTT
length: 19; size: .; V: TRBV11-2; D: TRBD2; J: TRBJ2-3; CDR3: CASSFGFLAGGQSTDTQYF; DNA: TGTGCCAGCAGCTTCGGGTTCTTAGCGGGGGGCCAAAGCACAGATACGCAGTATTTT
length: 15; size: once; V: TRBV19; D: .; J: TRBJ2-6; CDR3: CASSIGPSGANVLTF; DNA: TGTGCCAGTAGTATTGGCCCCTCTGGGGCCAACGTCCTGACTTTC
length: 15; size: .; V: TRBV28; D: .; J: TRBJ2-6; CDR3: CASSITGPGANVLTF; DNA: TGTGCCAGCAGTATCACAGGGCCTGGGGCCAACGTCCTGACTTTC
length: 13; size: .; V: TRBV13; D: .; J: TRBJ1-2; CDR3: CASSLGYDYGYTF; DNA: TGTGCCAGCAGCTTAGGGTATGACTATGGCTACACCTTC
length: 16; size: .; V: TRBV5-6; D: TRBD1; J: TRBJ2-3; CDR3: CASGLGLAGGTDTQYF; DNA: TGTGCCAGCGGGTTGGGCCTGGCAGGGGGAACAGATACGCAGTATTTT
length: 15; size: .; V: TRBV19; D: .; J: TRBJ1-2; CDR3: CASSIQGSNQYGYTF; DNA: TGTGCCAGTAGTATCCAGGGCTCCAATCAATATGGCTACACCTTC
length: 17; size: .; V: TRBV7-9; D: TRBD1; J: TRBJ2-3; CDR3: CASSLVTGTGAPDTQYF; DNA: TGTGCCAGCAGCTTAGTCACCGGGACAGGGGCCCCAGATACGCAGTATTTT
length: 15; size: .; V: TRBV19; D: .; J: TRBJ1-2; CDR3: CASRNRGTVPNGYTF; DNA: TGTGCCAGTAGGAATCGGGGTACGGTCCCCAATGGCTACACCTTC
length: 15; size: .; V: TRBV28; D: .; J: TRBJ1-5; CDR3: CASSFQGLSNQPQHF; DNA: TGTGCCAGCAGTTTTCAGGGATTGAGCAATCAGCCCCAGCATTTT
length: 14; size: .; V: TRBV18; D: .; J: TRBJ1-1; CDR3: CASLPLIGNTEAFF; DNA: TGTGCCAGCCTACCGCTAATCGGGAACACTGAAGCTTTCTTT
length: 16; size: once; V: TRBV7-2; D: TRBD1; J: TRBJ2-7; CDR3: CASSVQGAIFSFEQYF; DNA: TGTGCCAGCAGCGTTCAGGGGGCTATATTTTCCTTCGAGCAGTACTTC
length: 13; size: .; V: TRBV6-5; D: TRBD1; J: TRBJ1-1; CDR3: CASSRQGYTEAFF; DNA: TGTGCCAGCAGTAGACAGGGATACACTGAAGCTTTCTTT
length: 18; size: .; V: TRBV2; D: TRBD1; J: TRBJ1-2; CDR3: CASTAPKLDRGVPYGYTF; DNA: TGTGCCAGCACCGCCCCGAAATTGGACAGGGGCGTTCCCTATGGCTACACCTTC
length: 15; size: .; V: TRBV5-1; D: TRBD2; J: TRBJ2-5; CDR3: CASSLGRGGQETQYF; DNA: TGCGCCAGCAGCTTGGGGCGGGGGGGCCAAGAGACCCAGTACTTC
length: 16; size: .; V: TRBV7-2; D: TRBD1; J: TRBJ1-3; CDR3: CASSLRTGIAGNTIYF; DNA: TGTGCCAGCAGCTTGAGGACAGGGATCGCGGGAAACACCATATATTTT
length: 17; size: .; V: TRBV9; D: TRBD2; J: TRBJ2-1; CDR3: CASSVTVAGVTNNEQFF; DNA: TGTGCCAGCAGCGTCACCGTGGCGGGAGTAACAAACAATGAGCAGTTCTTC
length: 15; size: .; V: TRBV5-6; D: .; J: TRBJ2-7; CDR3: CASSFIGGAPYEQYF; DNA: TGTGCCAGCAGCTTCATTGGGGGGGCCCCATACGAGCAGTACTTC
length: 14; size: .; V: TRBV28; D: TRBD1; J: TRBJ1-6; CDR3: CASSSDRVLSPLHF; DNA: TGTGCCAGCAGTTCCGACAGGGTTCTTTCACCCCTCCACTTT
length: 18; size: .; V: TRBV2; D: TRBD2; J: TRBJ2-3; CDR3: CASSARLPGTSSSDTQYF; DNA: TGTGCCAGCAGCGCAAGGCTCCCCGGGACTAGCAGCTCAGATACGCAGTATTTT
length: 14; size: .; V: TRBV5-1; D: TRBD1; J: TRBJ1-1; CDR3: CASSLSTGGSEAFF; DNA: TGCGCCAGCAGCTTGTCTACAGGGGGCTCTGAAGCTTTCTTT
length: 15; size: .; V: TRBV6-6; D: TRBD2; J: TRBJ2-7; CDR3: CASIPSGGASYEQYF; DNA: TGTGCCAGCATCCCTAGCGGGGGGGCCTCCTACGAGCAGTACTTC